The 28 T cell receptor beta chains listed next were all sequenced from one sample in a study of T cell responses to AZD1222 COVID-19 vaccine. Assay used: immunoSEQ multiplex PCR; TCRdb lists only in-frame clones, some missing. The table includes about 150,000 clones, roughly nine tenths detected once. The sample here was peripheral blood, taken after recovery from COVID-19. All receptors derive from an adult who had recovered from COVID-19.

This rearrangement joins TRBV9 to TRBJ2-7; 7 bases are a match to TRBD2. V trimming: 0 bases; J trimming: 2 bases; junction bases outside the gene matches: 2. The CDR3 is 14 amino acids. Germline CDR1 is SGDLS and CDR2 is YYNGEE. The CDR3: CASSVAGGTYEQYF. CDR3 sequence (DNA): TGTGCCAGCAGCGTAGCGGGAGGCACCTACGAGCAGTACTTC.

Written as DNA, the CDR3 is TGTGCCAGCGGGGGATTTCTCTCTGGAAACACCATATATTTT. It encodes CASGGFLSGNTIYF. V usage is TRBV9 and J usage is TRBJ1-3; D is perhaps TRBD1 (5 bases). Germline V lookup: CDR1 SGDLS, CDR2 YYNGEE. The CDR3 contains 14 residues. V lost 7 bases, J lost 0 bases, and 11 bases lay in between.

The genes are TRBV7-9 and TRBJ2-1; TRBD2 aligns across 14 bases. This CDR3 is built from 17 residues. Trimming at V came to 5 bases and at J to 2 bases, leaving 5 bases not matched to a gene. The germline V gene has CDR1 SEHNR and CDR2 FQNEAQ (reference sequence). In DNA, the CDR3 is TGTGCCAGCAGCCCTCCGACTAGCGGGAGGGCCTACAATGAGCAGTTCTTC. It codes for CASSPPTSGRAYNEQFF.

The chain uses TRBV7-2 and TRBJ2-1; 8 bases are shared with TRBD1. CDR1 is SGHTA, CDR2 FQGNSA, per germline. The CDR3 covers 15 residues. Trimming removed 5 bases from V and 2 bases from J; junction bases left unmatched: 5. In nucleotides, the CDR3 is TGTGCCAGCAGCACTAGGACAGGGACCTACAATGAGCAGTTCTTC. Translation: CASSTRTGTYNEQFF.

The rearrangement links TRBV5-1 to TRBJ2-4; D is unresolved. The CDR3 is 14 residues long. Germline lookup yields CDR1 SGHRS and CDR2 YFSETQ. The V end was cut by 0 bases, the J end by 9 bases, with 13 bases between. The CDR3 reads CASSLAESGSIQYF. CDR3 sequence (DNA): TGCGCCAGCAGCTTGGCCGAGTCTGGAAGCATTCAGTACTTC.

This sequence joins TRBV27 and TRBJ2-3; D unresolved. This CDR3 comprises 11 residues. Germline V gives CDR1 MNHEY, CDR2 SMNVEV (reference sequence). The V and J ends lost 2 bases and 4 bases respectively, with 1 base between them. The DNA of the CDR3 is TGTGCCAGCAGTTTAGCAGATACGCAGTATTTT. Translated, it gives CASSLADTQYF.

The chain carries TRBV2 and TRBJ1-5, with D possibly being TRBD1 (5 bases). V lost 1 base to trimming and J lost 7 bases, with 8 bases between them. The CDR3 is made up of 13 amino acids. Per germline, CDR1 SNHLY and CDR2 FYNNEI. DNA of the CDR3: TGTGCCAGCAGTGAAGTGCGGGGCCAGCCCCAGCATTTT. As protein: CASSEVRGQPQHF.

Here the CDR3 DNA reads TGCGCCAGCAGTCGGAAGATCGAGTGGGGGGGTAGGGGACGAAGAAATTCACCCCTCCACTTT. Translation: CASSRKIEWGGRGRRNSPLHF. The chain joins TRBV23-1 to TRBJ1-6, with D possibly TRBD1 on 5 matching bases. TRBV23-1 is known as an ORF, though its function is uncertain. This CDR3 has 21 amino acids. V was trimmed by 4 bases and J by 7 bases, leaving 32 bases between them.

The chain combines TRBV5-1 with TRBJ2-1; 9 bases are a match to TRBD2. Germline V gene sequence: CDR1 SGHRS, CDR2 YFSETQ. This CDR3 comprises 16 residues. The V segment lost 0 bases and the J segment 10 bases; nucleotides outside the gene matches: 11. The CDR3, as DNA: TGCGCCAGCAGCTTGGGTCGCGGGAGGGCCTTTAGGGAGCAGTTCTTC. Protein: CASSLGRGRAFREQFF. Drawing the rest from reference TRBV5-1 and TRBJ2-1, the complete variable domain is KAGVTQTPRYLIKTRGQQVTLSCSPISGHRSVSWYQQTPGQGLQFLFEYFSETQRNKGNFPGRFSGRQFSNSRSEMNVSTLELGDSALYLCASSLGRGRAFREQFFGPGTRLTVL.

The genes are TRBV18 and TRBJ1-6; D is unclear. The CDR3 has 14 residues. The ends were cut back, 3 bases at V and 7 bases at J, with 10 bases in the middle. Per the germline V gene, CDR1 is KGHSH and CDR2 is LQKENI. CDR3 nucleotide sequence: TGTGCCAGCTCACCGAGTCTGCTAAATTCACCCCTCCACTTT. This translates into CASSPSLLNSPLHF.

The V call is TRBV11-2, the J call TRBJ1-5, with 7 bases identical to TRBD1. This CDR3 comprises 15 residues. Germline V gene lookup returns CDR1 SGHAT and CDR2 FQNNGV. Unmatched junction bases numbered 3, after V lost 1 base and J lost 3 bases. The CDR3 sequence: CASSLGRGPNQPQHF. CDR3 DNA sequence: TGTGCCAGCAGCTTAGGGAGGGGGCCCAATCAGCCCCAGCATTTT.

The rearrangement links TRBV7-8 to TRBJ2-5; 10 positions match TRBD2. The CDR3 has 16 amino acids. CDR1 SGHVS and CDR2 FQNEAQ come from the germline V gene. The V gene end was trimmed by 1 base and the J gene end by 1 base; junction bases not matched to a gene: 3. CDR3: CASSLGSGGFQETQYF. As DNA, the CDR3 is TGTGCCAGCAGCTTAGGTAGCGGGGGGTTCCAAGAGACCCAGTACTTC.

This clone was observed a handful of times. This rearrangement joins TRBV19 to TRBJ1-3; tentative D call: TRBD1 (5 bases). CDR1 and CDR2 from the germline V gene are LNHDA and SQIVND (reference sequence). CDR3 length equals 14 residues. Trimming stripped 9 bases from V and 0 bases from J, with 12 bases between. In DNA form, the CDR3 reads TGTGCCAGCGTTCGTGGGGGCTCTGGAAACACCATATATTTT. Encoded protein: CASVRGGSGNTIYF. Together with reference TRBV19 and TRBJ1-3, the CDR3 gives the full variable domain: DGGITQSPKYLFRKEGQNVTLSCEQNLNHDAMYWYRQDPGQGLRLIYYSQIVNDFQKGDIAEGYSVSREKKESFPLTVTSAQKNPTAFYLCASVRGGSGNTIYFGEGSWLTVV.

The rearrangement uses TRBV19 and TRBJ1-5; D is perhaps TRBD1 (5 bases). The CDR3 is 15 amino acids. CDR1 LNHDA and CDR2 SQIVND come from the germline V gene (reference sequence). Trimming cost V 7 bases and J 0 bases, with 13 bases left between them. The DNA for the CDR3 is TGTGCCAGTAACCTCCGGGGGAATAGCAATCAGCCCCAGCATTTT. Translated: CASNLRGNSNQPQHF.

V is TRBV7-2 and J is TRBJ1-1; 10 nucleotides line up with TRBD1. The CDR3 runs 16 residues. Germline assignment: CDR1 SGHTA and CDR2 FQGNSA. The junction had 7 bases not matched to a gene; V was cut back by 4 bases and J by 2 bases. The CDR3 region has the DNA TGTGCCAGCAGCTCTTGGACAGGGGGTTTCAACACTGAAGCTTTCTTT. Protein: CASSSWTGGFNTEAFF.

The chain combines TRBV4-2 with TRBJ1-4; 7 bases are shared with TRBD1. The V segment lost 2 bases and the J segment 6 bases; nucleotides outside the gene matches: 9. The CDR3 consists of 16 residues. Per the germline V gene, CDR1 is LGHNA and CDR2 is YNFKEQ. The CDR3 DNA follows: TGTGCCAGCAGCCAACTTGAGGGACAGAGATATGAAAAACTGTTTTTT. This gives the protein CASSQLEGQRYEKLFF.

The chain combines TRBV5-4 with TRBJ1-1, with a tentative D call TRBD1 (6 bases). Trimming left V 1 base short and J 0 bases short, with 10 bases between. This CDR3 is 15 amino acids long. Germline values: CDR1 SGHNT, CDR2 YYREEE (reference sequence). This CDR3 reads CASSLKTGMNTEAFF. CDR3 nucleotides: TGTGCCAGCAGCTTGAAGACAGGCATGAACACTGAAGCTTTCTTT.

V usage is TRBV5-1 and J usage is TRBJ1-6, with TRBD1 matching over 8 bases. The V gene's germline CDR1 is SGHRS and CDR2 YFSETQ. The V gene end was trimmed by 1 base and the J gene end by 8 bases; junction bases not matched to a gene: 8. The CDR3 is made up of 16 amino acids. The CDR3 spells CASSLLSGQGDSPLHF. The CDR3 DNA reads as TGCGCCAGCAGCTTGCTTTCAGGACAGGGAGATTCACCCCTCCACTTT. The variable domain in full, completed from reference TRBV5-1 and TRBJ1-6, reads KAGVTQTPRYLIKTRGQQVTLSCSPISGHRSVSWYQQTPGQGLQFLFEYFSETQRNKGNFPGRFSGRQFSNSRSEMNVSTLELGDSALYLCASSLLSGQGDSPLHFGNGTRLTVT.

This clone was recorded a few times. The chain couples TRBV6-1 to TRBJ2-7; no reliable D call. The CDR3 contains 12 residues. The V gene lost 3 bases and the J gene lost 2 bases, with 5 bases spanning the gap. The germline gives CDR1 MNHNS, CDR2 SASEGT. In DNA, the CDR3 is TGTGCCAGCAGTGAGGCAGCCTACGAGCAGTACTTC. Residues: CASSEAAYEQYF.

This chain joins TRBV6-5 and TRBJ1-2; D may be TRBD1 (6 bases). Deletions cut 7 bases from V and 5 bases from J, with 17 bases between. In germline, CDR1 is MNHEY, CDR2 SVGAGI. The CDR3 is made up of 14 amino acids. The CDR3 region has the DNA TGTGCCAGCAAGCCGGGACCAGGGGTTTATGGCTACACCTTC. It codes for CASKPGPGVYGYTF.

The rearrangement links TRBV3-1 (or the pseudogene TRBV3-2) to TRBJ2-1; D remains unclear. V was pared by 4 bases and J by 5 bases, with 9 bases between. This CDR3 comprises 13 residues. Germline values: CDR1 LGHDT, CDR2 YNNKEL (reference sequence). CDR3 DNA: TGTGCCAGCAGCCGCGGATCCAACAATGAGCAGTTCTTC. This sequence encodes CASSRGSNNEQFF.

The rearrangement links TRBV5-4 to TRBJ2-1; D perhaps matches TRBD2 (5 bases). V was pared by 7 bases and J by 7 bases, with 15 bases between. The CDR3 extends over 13 amino acids. The germline CDR1 and CDR2 sequences are SGHNT and YYREEE (reference sequence). CDR3 DNA: TGTGCCAGCGCAAACGTCCGGGGAAATGAGCAGTTCTTC. Amino acids: CASANVRGNEQFF.

The J gene is TRBJ1-2, the V gene TRBV28, with D possibly matching TRBD1 (6 bases). CDR3 length: 12 residues. Germline CDR1 reads MDHEN; CDR2 reads SYDVKM. With 3 bases removed from V and 8 bases from J, the gap between germline ends came to 10 bases. The CDR3 region has the DNA TGTGCCAGCAGTTTGTTTGGGGGCGGCTACACCTTC. This translates into CASSLFGGGYTF.

This rearrangement joins TRBV6-4 to TRBJ2-1, with D hard to call. The V gene's germline CDR1 is MRHNA and CDR2 SNTAGT. The CDR3 is 16 residues long. Trimming left V 2 bases short and J 0 bases short, with 11 bases between. CDR3 region: CASSDQPRSSYNEQFF. CDR3 nucleotides: TGTGCCAGCAGTGACCAACCACGAAGCTCCTACAATGAGCAGTTCTTC.

The count of this clone is one. The sample holds other DNA sequences that translate to the same CDR3. The CDR3 is CASSLGQNQPQHF. CDR3 DNA sequence: TGTGCCAGCAGCTTGGGACAGAATCAGCCCCAGCATTTT. The chain is built from TRBV7-9 and TRBJ1-5; the match to TRBD1 covers 7 bases. Trimming took 3 bases from V and 4 from J; bases not matched to a gene: 0. The germline CDR1 and CDR2 sequences are SEHNR and FQNEAQ (reference sequence). The CDR3 runs 13 residues. Together with reference TRBV7-9 and TRBJ1-5, the CDR3 gives the full variable domain: DTGVSQNPRHKITKRGQNVTFRCDPISEHNRLYWYRQTLGQGPEFLTYFQNEAQLEKSRLLSDRFSAERPKGSFSTLEIQRTEQGDSAMYLCASSLGQNQPQHFGDGTRLSIL.

The sample holds a few counts of this clone. V gene TRBV7-6 combines with J gene TRBJ2-5, with D unresolved. CDR3 length: 15 residues. Trimming removed 1 base from V and 2 bases from J, with 11 bases in between. In germline, CDR1 is SGHVS, CDR2 FNYEAQ. CDR3 region: CASSLEGTKQETQYF. For the CDR3, the DNA is TGTGCCAGCAGCTTAGAGGGCACTAAACAAGAGACCCAGTACTTC.

A single count supports this clone. Other DNA sequences in this specimen translate into the identical CDR3. The chain joins TRBV7-9 to TRBJ1-4, with 8 bases lining up with TRBD1. The CDR3 is made up of 13 amino acids. V was pared by 5 bases and J by 7 bases, with 3 bases of the junction left unmatched. Germline loops: CDR1 SEHNR, CDR2 FQNEAQ (reference sequence). CDR3 nucleotide sequence: TGTGCCAGCAGCCCACAGGGGGGTGAAAAACTGTTTTTT. This sequence encodes CASSPQGGEKLFF.

CDR3 sequence reads: CASKEGGDQHF. The CDR3 DNA follows: TGTGCCAGCAAGGAAGGAGGAGACCAGCATTTT. J is TRBJ1-5 and V is TRBV6-5; no firm D call. V shed 7 bases and J shed 12 bases, with 13 bases lying between them. Germline-derived CDR1 and CDR2 are MNHEY and SVGAGI. The CDR3 length is 11 residues.